The T cell receptor beta chain under discussion was sequenced for a study of beta chain features in type 1 diabetes (dated by TCRdb to 2016 to 2019). With regard to the full study: Mean age, gender distribution, total cell number and subset yield did not differ between patients and healthy donors. A total of about 110 million sorted cells were examined across all samples, and the number of cells per subset was strongly correlated with RNA yield. The study compared the TCRB repertoires of sorted circulating CD4+ T cell subsets in recently diagnosed type 1 diabetes patients with those in matched healthy donors. Regulatory and stem cell-like memory subsets were isolated from only 8 patients and 8 healthy donors, whereas naive and central memory subsets came from all 30 or so donors.

The V and J ends are trimmed by 4 bases and 0 bases, leaving 13 bases between them. The CDR3 holds 16 amino acids from the cysteine to the phenylalanine. The kept DNA is CDR3 alone, 48 bases in frame from the first base. From a lookup of the germline V gene (reference sequence), CDR1 and CDR2 are MNHNY and SVGAGI. This clone was seen a few times. This clone's antigen is unknown. No much larger clone is present one base from it, and per-base qualities are unavailable. From each donor, a single peripheral blood sample of about 120 mL on average was drawn into heparinised tubes. A BD FACSAria II and a panel including CD45RO, CCR7, CD25, CD127, CD95 and CD27 were used to sort naive, central memory, regulatory and stem cell-like memory CD4+ T cells. Purity was above 98% for every sorted population. PBMCs were separated immediately by Lymphoprep density gradient centrifugation and were stained directly, without being cultured. To minimize batch effects, samples were stained and sorted in pairs, one healthy donor with one patient per experiment.

Study-wide conclusions, independent of this receptor: Only small numbers of individuals were included in the HLA sub-analyses, which left unresolved whether HLA type had any influence on TCRB rearrangement. Naive, central memory and regulatory TCRB repertoires appeared more similar among patients than among healthy donors. At VDJ recombination sites, type 1 diabetes patients had fewer insertions and more deleted nucleotides, which implies abnormalities in thymic rearrangement. Because cDNA rather than genomic DNA was sequenced, highly expressing activated cells could have been over-represented, although no difference in activation and CD3 levels was found between groups. Shorter templates might be favored by PCR, yet because patient and control samples were amplified and corrected together, any such skew would affect both groups equally. Type 1 diabetes patients showed a moderate but significant shortening of TCRB CDR3 length in all four CD4+ subsets.

The entire amount of isolated RNA was reverse transcribed using the High Capacity cDNA Reverse Transcription Kit, so the sequenced TCRB transcripts were expressed ones. Deep immunoSEQ sequencing was performed on naive, central memory and regulatory T cell samples, with an average of roughly 4 million total reads per sample. After sorted cells were lysed in RLT buffer, RNA was extracted with DNase-treated RNeasy Micro or Mini kits, with the choice depending on cell number. Each cell subset was processed separately to prevent cross-contamination, with patient and healthy donor samples processed together. Using the immunoSEQ multiplex PCR, TCRB sequences were amplified from cDNA into 87-bp fragments spanning the CDR3 region. Sequencing of the amplicons was performed on the Illumina HiSeq platform. The paper's processing steps were these. Synthetic template baselines were used to correct PCR bias computationally, reads within Hamming distance 2 were collapsed together, and singletons that could not be merged were discarded. Reads were aligned against IMGT so that V, D and J genes, CDR3 length and insertions or deletions at six rearrangement sites could be assigned. Within each subset, clonotype counts were normalized to sorted cell number, and only after that were true diversity and Gini coefficients computed with the tcR R package. Repertoire sharing was quantified using the overlap coefficient calculated on TCRB nucleotide sequences. As a proxy for the pre-selection repertoire, out-of-frame TCRB sequences from naive cells were analyzed. TCRdb took this table from immuneACCESS and kept in-frame rearrangements with V and J called. Such tables lack part of the clones; where checked against another copy, unresolved V genes explain under half of the gap, and the rest is unexplained. V, J and clone size reflect that table, while D and trimming were determined from the DNA. This sample lists hundreds of thousands of clones; about an eighth were detected once. The ten largest clones represent about 0.02% of the sample.

This receptor chain uses TRBV6-6 and TRBJ2-1; a tentative D match to TRBD1 spans 6 bases. The sequenced sample was naive CD4+ T cells from blood. The cell subset or site label, read with the paper, signifies: true naive CD4+ T cells. This clonotype was sampled from a man aged 18 to 29 with type 1 diabetes. The DNA sequence reads TGTGCCAGCAGTTCGAGGACAGCCTACTCCTACAATGAGCAGTTCTTC. It codes for CASSSRTAYSYNEQFF.